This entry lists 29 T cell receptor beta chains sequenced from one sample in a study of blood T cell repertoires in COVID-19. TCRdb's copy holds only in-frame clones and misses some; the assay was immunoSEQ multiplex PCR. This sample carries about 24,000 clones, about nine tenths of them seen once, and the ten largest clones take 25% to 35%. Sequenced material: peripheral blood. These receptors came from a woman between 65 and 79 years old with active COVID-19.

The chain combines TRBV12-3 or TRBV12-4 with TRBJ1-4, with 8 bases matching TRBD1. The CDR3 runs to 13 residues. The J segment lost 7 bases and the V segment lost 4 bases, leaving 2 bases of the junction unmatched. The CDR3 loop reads CASSSTGVEKLFF. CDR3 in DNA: TGTGCCAGCAGTTCGACAGGGGTTGAAAAACTGTTTTTT.

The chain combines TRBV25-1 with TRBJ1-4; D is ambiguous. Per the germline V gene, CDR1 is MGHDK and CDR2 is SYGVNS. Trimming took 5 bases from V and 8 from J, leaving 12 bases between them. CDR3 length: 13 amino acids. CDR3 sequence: CASSRAMGEKLFF. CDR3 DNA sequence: TGTGCCAGCAGTCGAGCCATGGGCGAAAAACTGTTTTTT.

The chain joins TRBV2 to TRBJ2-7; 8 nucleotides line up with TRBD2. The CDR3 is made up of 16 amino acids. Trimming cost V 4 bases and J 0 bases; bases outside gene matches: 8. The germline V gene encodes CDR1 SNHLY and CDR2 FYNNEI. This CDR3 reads CASSVLGGASSYEQYF. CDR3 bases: TGTGCCAGCAGTGTCCTCGGGGGGGCCTCCTCCTACGAGCAGTACTTC. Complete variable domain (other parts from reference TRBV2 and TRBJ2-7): EPEVTQTPSHQVTQMGQEVILRCVPISNHLYFYWYRQILGQKVEFLVSFYNNEISEKSEIFDDQFSVERPDGSNFTLKIRSTKLEDSAMYFCASSVLGGASSYEQYFGPGTRLTVT.

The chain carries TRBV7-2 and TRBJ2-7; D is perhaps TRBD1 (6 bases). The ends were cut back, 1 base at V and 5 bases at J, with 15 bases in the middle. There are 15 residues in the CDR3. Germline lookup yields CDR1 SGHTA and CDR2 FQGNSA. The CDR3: CASSLVSGAGDEQYF. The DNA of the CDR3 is TGTGCCAGCAGCTTAGTATCAGGGGCCGGCGACGAGCAGTACTTC.

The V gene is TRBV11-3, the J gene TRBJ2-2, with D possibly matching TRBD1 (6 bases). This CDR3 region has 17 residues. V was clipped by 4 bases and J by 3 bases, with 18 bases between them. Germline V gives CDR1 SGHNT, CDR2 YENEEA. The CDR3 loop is CASSSPWGLADTGELFF. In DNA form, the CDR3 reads TGTGCCAGCAGCTCGCCATGGGGGCTAGCCGACACCGGGGAGCTGTTTTTT.

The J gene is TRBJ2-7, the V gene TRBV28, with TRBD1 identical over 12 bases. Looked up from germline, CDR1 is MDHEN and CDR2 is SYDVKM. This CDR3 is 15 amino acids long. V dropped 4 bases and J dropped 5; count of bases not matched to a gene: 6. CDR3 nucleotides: TGTGCCAGCAGTTGGGACAGGGGGCTCAGGGACGAGCAGTACTTC. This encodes CASSWDRGLRDEQYF.

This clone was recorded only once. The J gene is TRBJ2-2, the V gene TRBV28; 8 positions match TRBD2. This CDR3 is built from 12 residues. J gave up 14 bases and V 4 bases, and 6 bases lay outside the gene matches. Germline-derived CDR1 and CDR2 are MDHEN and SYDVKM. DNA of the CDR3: TGTGCCAGCAGTTCGCCGGGGGGGCAACTGTTTTTT. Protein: CASSSPGGQLFF.

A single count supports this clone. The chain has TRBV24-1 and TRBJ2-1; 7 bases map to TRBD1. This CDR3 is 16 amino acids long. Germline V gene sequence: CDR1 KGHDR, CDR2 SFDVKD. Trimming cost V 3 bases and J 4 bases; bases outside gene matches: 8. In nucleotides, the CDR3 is TGTGCCACCAGTGATAGAGGCAGGGGGAGATACAATGAGCAGTTCTTC. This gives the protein CATSDRGRGRYNEQFF.

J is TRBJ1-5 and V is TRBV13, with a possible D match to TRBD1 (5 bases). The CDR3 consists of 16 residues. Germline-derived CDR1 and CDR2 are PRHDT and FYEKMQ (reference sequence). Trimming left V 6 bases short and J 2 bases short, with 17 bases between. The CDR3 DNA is TGTGCCAGCAGGAATGGTCTGGGGCGCCGCAATCAGCCCCAGCATTTT. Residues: CASRNGLGRRNQPQHF.

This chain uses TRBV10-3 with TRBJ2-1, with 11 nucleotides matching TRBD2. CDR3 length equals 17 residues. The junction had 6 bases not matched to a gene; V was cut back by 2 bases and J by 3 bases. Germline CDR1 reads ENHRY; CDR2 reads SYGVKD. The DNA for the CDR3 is TGTGCCATCAGTGAGACCCTAGCGGGGGGCAACTACAATGAGCAGTTCTTC. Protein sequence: CAISETLAGGNYNEQFF.

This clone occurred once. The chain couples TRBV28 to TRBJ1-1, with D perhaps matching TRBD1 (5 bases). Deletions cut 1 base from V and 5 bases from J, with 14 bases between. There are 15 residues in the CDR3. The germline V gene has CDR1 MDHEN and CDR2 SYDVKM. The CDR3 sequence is CASSLYGQGQTEAFF. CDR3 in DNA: TGTGCCAGCAGTTTATATGGGCAGGGTCAAACTGAAGCTTTCTTT.

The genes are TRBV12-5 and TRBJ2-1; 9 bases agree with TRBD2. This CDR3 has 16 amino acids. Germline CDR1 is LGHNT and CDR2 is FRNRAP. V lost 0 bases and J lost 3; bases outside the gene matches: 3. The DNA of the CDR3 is TGTGCTAGTGGTTTGGTAGGCGGGGGGGACTACAATGAGCAGTTCTTC. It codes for CASGLVGGGDYNEQFF. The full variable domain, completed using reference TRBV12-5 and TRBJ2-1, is DARVTQTPRHKVTEMGQEVTMRCQPILGHNTVFWYRQTMMQGLELLAYFRNRAPLDDSGMPKDRFSAEMPDATLATLKIQPSEPRDSAVYFCASGLVGGGDYNEQFFGPGTRLTVL.

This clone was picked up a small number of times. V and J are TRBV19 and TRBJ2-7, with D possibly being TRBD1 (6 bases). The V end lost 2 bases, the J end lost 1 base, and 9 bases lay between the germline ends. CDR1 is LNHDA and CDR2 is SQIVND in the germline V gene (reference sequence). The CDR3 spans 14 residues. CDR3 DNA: TGTGCCAGTAGTATAATCACAGGGTCCTACGAGCAGTACTTC. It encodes CASSIITGSYEQYF.

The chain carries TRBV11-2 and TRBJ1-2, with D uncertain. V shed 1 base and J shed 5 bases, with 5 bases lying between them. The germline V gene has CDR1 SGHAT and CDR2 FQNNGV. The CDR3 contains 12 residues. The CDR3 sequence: CASSLGRYGYTF. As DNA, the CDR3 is TGTGCCAGCAGCTTAGGCCGGTATGGCTACACCTTC.

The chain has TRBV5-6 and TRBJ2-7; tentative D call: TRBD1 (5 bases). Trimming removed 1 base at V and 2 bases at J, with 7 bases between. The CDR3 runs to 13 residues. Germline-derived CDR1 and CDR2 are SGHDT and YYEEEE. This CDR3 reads CASSLRGTYEQYF. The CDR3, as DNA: TGTGCCAGCAGCTTGAGGGGAACCTACGAGCAGTACTTC. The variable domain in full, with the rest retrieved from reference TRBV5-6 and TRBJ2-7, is DAGVTQSPTHLIKTRGQQVTLRCSPKSGHDTVSWYQQALGQGPQFIFQYYEEEERQRGNFPDRFSGHQFPNYSSELNVNALLLGDSALYLCASSLRGTYEQYFGPGTRLTVT.

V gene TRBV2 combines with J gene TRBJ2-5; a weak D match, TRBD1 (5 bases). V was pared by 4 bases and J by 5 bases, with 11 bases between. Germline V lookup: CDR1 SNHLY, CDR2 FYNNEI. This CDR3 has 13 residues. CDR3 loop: CASSAARVETQYF. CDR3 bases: TGTGCCAGCAGTGCAGCCAGGGTGGAGACCCAGTACTTC.

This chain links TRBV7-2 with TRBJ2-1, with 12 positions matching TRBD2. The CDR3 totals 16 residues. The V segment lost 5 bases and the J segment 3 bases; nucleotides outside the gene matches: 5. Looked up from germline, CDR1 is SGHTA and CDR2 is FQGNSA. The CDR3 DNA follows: TGTGCCAGCAGCCACTCACTAGCGGGGGGCTACAATGAGCAGTTCTTC. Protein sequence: CASSHSLAGGYNEQFF.

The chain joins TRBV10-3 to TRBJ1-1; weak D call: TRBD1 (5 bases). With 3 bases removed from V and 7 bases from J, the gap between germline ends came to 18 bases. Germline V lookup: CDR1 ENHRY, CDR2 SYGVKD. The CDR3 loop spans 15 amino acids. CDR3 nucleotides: TGTGCCATCAGTGACCCTGCGATAGTGACAGATGAAGCTTTCTTT. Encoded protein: CAISDPAIVTDEAFF.

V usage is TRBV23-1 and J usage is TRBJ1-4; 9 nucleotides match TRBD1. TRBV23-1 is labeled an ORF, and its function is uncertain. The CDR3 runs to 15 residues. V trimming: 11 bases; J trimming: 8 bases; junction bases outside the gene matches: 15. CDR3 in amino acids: CAGFTSGQGFEKLFF. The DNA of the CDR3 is TGCGCCGGCTTTACCTCGGGACAGGGCTTCGAAAAACTGTTTTTT.

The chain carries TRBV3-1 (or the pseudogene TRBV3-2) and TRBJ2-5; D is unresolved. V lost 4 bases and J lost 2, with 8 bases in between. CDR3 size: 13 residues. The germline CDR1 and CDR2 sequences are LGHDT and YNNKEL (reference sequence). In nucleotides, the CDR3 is TGTGCCAGCAGCCTCGACTTACAAGAGACCCAGTACTTC. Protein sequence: CASSLDLQETQYF.

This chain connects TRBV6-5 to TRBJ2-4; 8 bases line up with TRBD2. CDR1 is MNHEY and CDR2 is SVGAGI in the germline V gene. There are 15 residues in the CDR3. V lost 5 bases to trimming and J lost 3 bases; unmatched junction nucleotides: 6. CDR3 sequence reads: CASSRGGPFKNIQYF. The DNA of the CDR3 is TGTGCCAGCAGTCGGGGGGGCCCTTTCAAAAACATTCAGTACTTC.

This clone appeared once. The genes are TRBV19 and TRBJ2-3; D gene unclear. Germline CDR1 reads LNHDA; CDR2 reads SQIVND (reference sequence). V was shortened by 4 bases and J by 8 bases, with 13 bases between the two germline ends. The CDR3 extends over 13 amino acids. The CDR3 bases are TGTGCCAGTAGTACCTACGGGTTTGGTACGCAGTATTTT. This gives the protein CASSTYGFGTQYF.

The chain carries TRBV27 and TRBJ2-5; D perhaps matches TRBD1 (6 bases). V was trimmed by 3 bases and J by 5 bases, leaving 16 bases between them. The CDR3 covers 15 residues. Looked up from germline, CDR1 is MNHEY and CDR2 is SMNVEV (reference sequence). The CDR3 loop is CASSFTGTWGETQYF. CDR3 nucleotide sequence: TGTGCCAGCAGTTTCACAGGGACCTGGGGTGAGACCCAGTACTTC.

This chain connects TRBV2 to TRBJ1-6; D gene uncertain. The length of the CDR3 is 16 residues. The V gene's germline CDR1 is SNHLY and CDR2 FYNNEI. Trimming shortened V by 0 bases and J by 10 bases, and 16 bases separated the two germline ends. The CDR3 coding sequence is TGTGCCAGCAGTGAAGCCCTGACTGCTGTTACCTCACCCCTCCACTTT. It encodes CASSEALTAVTSPLHF.

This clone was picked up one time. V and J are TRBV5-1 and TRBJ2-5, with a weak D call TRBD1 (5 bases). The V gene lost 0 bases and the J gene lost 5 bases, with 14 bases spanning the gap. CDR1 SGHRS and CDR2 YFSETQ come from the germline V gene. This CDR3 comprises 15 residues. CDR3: CASSLEGQGLETQYF. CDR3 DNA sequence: TGCGCCAGCAGCTTGGAGGGTCAGGGTCTTGAGACCCAGTACTTC.

CDR3 sequence: CASSQTSGYNEQFF. CDR3 nucleotides: TGTGCCAGCAGCCAGACTAGCGGATACAATGAGCAGTTCTTC. The V and J genes are TRBV7-3 and TRBJ2-1; 9 nucleotides align to TRBD2. The CDR3 totals 14 residues. CDR1 SGHTA and CDR2 FQGTGA come from the germline V gene. V shed 5 bases, J shed 4 bases, and the junction held 3 bases outside the gene matches.

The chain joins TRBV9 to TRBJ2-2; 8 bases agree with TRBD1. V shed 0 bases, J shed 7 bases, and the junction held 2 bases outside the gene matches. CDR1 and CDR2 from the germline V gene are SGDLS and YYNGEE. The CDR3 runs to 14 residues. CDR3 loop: CASSVAGGDGELFF. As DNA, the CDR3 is TGTGCCAGCAGCGTAGCAGGGGGCGACGGGGAGCTGTTTTTT. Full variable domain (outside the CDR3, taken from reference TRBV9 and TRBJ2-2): DSGVTQTPKHLITATGQRVTLRCSPRSGDLSVYWYQQSLDQGLQFLIQYYNGEERAKGNILERFSAQQFPDLHSELNLSSLELGDSALYFCASSVAGGDGELFFGEGSRLTVL.

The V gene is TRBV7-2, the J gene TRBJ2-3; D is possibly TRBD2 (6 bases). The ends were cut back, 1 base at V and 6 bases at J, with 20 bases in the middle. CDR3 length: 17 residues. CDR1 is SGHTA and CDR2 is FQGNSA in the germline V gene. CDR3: CASSLVPSGRPLDTQYF. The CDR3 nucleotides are TGTGCCAGCAGCTTAGTTCCGAGCGGGCGGCCATTGGATACGCAGTATTTT.

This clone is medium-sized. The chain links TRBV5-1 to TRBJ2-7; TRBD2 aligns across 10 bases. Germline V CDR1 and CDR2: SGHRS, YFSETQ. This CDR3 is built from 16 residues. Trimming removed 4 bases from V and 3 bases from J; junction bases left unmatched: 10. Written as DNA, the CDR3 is TGCGCCAGCAGCCGGGAGGCTAGCGGGGGATTCTACGAGCAGTACTTC. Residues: CASSREASGGFYEQYF. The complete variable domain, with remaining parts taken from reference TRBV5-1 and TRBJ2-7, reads KAGVTQTPRYLIKTRGQQVTLSCSPISGHRSVSWYQQTPGQGLQFLFEYFSETQRNKGNFPGRFSGRQFSNSRSEMNVSTLELGDSALYLCASSREASGGFYEQYFGPGTRLTVT.